This entry is about one T cell receptor beta chain. Antigen specificity is unknown. TCRdb's table, derived via immunoSEQ multiplex PCR, lists solely in-frame clones and lacks some. The sample lists approximately 4,300 clones, around 90% occurring once. These data originate in a study of brain metastases from non-small cell lung cancer. V gave up 11 bases and J gave up 7 bases, with 17 bases separating them. The CDR3 contains 12 residues. Study findings and constraints: Metastases had sparse T cells but largely shared repertoires with primaries. Fewer infiltrating T cells were found in brain metastases than primaries. Compared with their matched primary tumors, around 60% of brain metastases showed expanded T-cell clones.

Sequenced sample: primary lung tumor tissue. The chain couples TRBV23-1 to TRBJ1-1; no clear D gene. TRBV23-1 is treated as an ORF (open reading frame) with a function not yet certain. This receptor was obtained from a donor aged 40 or over with non-small cell lung cancer. CDR3 DNA: TGCGCCCTTATTGGGCAACAGTATGAAGCTTTCTTT. This encodes CALIGQQYEAFF.